The present TCR beta chain was sequenced within a study of post-analysis software for immune sequencing data. Points from the study as a whole: Controls showed lower frequencies than patients for 4 or 5 TRBV segments, and TRBV5-6, TRBV5-1 and TRBV20-1 were among these. Controls showed significantly higher normalized Chao1 diversity than did multiple sclerosis patients.

cDNA libraries for TCR beta contained unique molecular identifiers. In TCRdb, the PCR reads were re-called with MiXCR into one record per CDR3 protein. This sample yields more than 450,000 distinct CDR3 sequences, of which about 40% are seen a single time; about 1.5% belongs to the top ten. This clonotype appeared a few times. What it recognizes is unknown. V trimming: 7 bases; J trimming: 3 bases; junction bases outside the gene matches: 5. The CDR3 runs 13 residues. CDR1 is DFQATT and CDR2 is SNEGSKA in the germline V gene (reference sequence). Sequencing input: blood. This clonotype was sampled from a girl aged 5-17 years with multiple sclerosis. The rearrangement uses TRBV20-1 and TRBJ2-5; 10 bases align to TRBD2. The CDR3 DNA reads TGCAGTGTAGCAAGCGGGAGGGAAGAGACCCAGTACTTC. It encodes CSVASGREETQYF.